Each of the 5 T cell receptor beta chains below was sequenced from the same sample in a study of T cells in Graves' hyperthyroidism and ophthalmopathy. Amplified TCR beta CDR3 regions came from RNA transcripts. Researchers ran a first-round RT-PCR on the TCR CDR3 using the HTBI primer set. A single record per CDR3 protein comes from TCRdb applying MiXCR to the multiplex PCR reads. Of about 530,000 distinct CDR3 sequences in the sample, 15% to 20% are singletons; the top ten hold under 20%. Sequencing was carried out using blood. These receptor sequences come from a woman between 18 and 29 years old with Graves' ophthalmopathy.

The genes are TRBV14 and TRBJ1-2; D gene uncertain. The CDR3 runs to 13 residues. The germline V and J ends were trimmed by 4 bases and 5 bases, with 11 bases remaining between them. Germline CDR1 SGHDN, CDR2 FVKESK. The CDR3 sequence is CASSRTAIYGYTF. CDR3 sequence (DNA): TGTGCCAGCAGCCGGACGGCCATTTATGGCTACACCTTC.

This clonotype was observed a handful of times. The rearrangement links TRBV6-5 to TRBJ2-2; a weak D match, TRBD1 (5 bases). V was shortened by 0 bases and J by 6 bases, with 26 bases between the two germline ends. Germline V gene sequence: CDR1 MNHEY, CDR2 SVGAGI. The CDR3 has 20 amino acids. CDR3 nucleotide sequence: TGTGCCAGCAGTTACTCAGCCTTTTGGGGCCGCAGAGAATGGGCCGGGGAGCTGTTTTTT. Translating it yields CASSYSAFWGRREWAGELFF.

This clonotype occurred a few times. This chain joins TRBV7-9 and TRBJ1-2; D uncertain. The germline V and J ends were trimmed by 1 base and 0 bases, with 9 bases remaining between them. The CDR3 has 15 residues. Germline assignment: CDR1 SEHNR and CDR2 FQNEAQ (reference sequence). CDR3 in amino acids: CASSLEVQTNYGYTF. The CDR3 DNA reads as TGTGCCAGCAGCTTAGAGGTCCAGACTAACTATGGCTACACCTTC.

This clonotype occurred many times. This chain connects TRBV6-1 to TRBJ1-1; maybe TRBD1 (6 bases). This CDR3 is built from 14 residues. Germline CDR1 reads MNHNS; CDR2 reads SASEGT. Trimming removed 8 bases from V and 3 bases from J, with 16 bases in between. The CDR3 region has the DNA TGTGCCAGCGGGGGGGAAGGGGGGTACACTGAAGCTTTCTTT. It encodes CASGGEGGYTEAFF.

This clonotype was seen many times. The chain combines TRBV6-2 or TRBV6-3 with TRBJ2-5, with D perhaps matching TRBD1 (6 bases). The germline V gene has CDR1 MNHEY and CDR2 SVGEGT. The CDR3 spans 15 residues. V dropped 1 base and J dropped 1 base, with 10 bases sitting between them. The CDR3 is CASSYLQGSQETQYF. The CDR3 DNA reads as TGTGCCAGCAGTTACTTACAGGGCAGCCAAGAGACCCAGTACTTC.